Below, 15 T cell receptor beta chains from the same sample are listed, as sequenced in a study of CD8+CD57+ T cells in acquired aplastic anemia. Patients sequenced had flow cytometry evidence of CD8+CD57+ cell expansion. The template used for profiling TCR beta VDJ and CDR3 was genomic DNA. Via MiXCR, TCRdb re-called the reads, giving one row per CDR3 protein. This table has 300,000 or so distinct CDR3 sequences, about three fifths appearing once. Sequencing was done on a sample of sorted CD4+, CD8+, or CD8+CD57+ T cells (not recorded which) from PBMCs. These receptor sequences come from a human donor with aplastic anemia.

The V call is TRBV20-1, the J call TRBJ2-7; 8 bases are shared with TRBD1. From germline, CDR1 is DFQATT and CDR2 SNEGSKA (reference sequence). This CDR3 is 14 amino acids long. The ends lost 3 bases at V and 0 bases at J; junction bases unmatched: 4. CDR3 nucleotides: TGCAGTGCTAGGGACAGGGTCAGCTCCTACGAGCAGTACTTC. It codes for CSARDRVSSYEQYF.

This clonotype occurred many times. CDR3 protein: CSVEQTGEGAFF. The CDR3 DNA follows: TGCAGCGTTGAACAGACAGGGGAAGGAGCTTTCTTT. The chain links TRBV29-1 to TRBJ1-1, with TRBD1 matching 8 bases. V shed 2 bases and J 10 bases; nucleotides not matched to a gene: 6. The germline V gene encodes CDR1 SQVTM and CDR2 ANQGSEA. The CDR3 covers 12 residues. The complete variable domain, with remaining parts taken from reference TRBV29-1 and TRBJ1-1, reads SAVISQKPSRDICQRGTSLTIQCQVDSQVTMMFWYRQQPGQSLTLIATANQGSEATYESGFVIDKFPISRPNLTFSTLTVSNMSPEDSSIYLCSVEQTGEGAFFGQGTRLTVV.

The rearrangement links TRBV14 to TRBJ1-4; tentatively, D is TRBD1 (6 bases). The V gene lost 5 bases and the J gene lost 8 bases, with 24 bases spanning the gap. The CDR3 is 17 residues long. Germline V gene lookup returns CDR1 SGHDN and CDR2 FVKESK. The CDR3, as DNA: TGTGCCAGCAGCTCGGACAGATCCTCTGGGGCCAACGAAAAACTGTTTTTT. Translating gives CASSSDRSSGANEKLFF. The complete variable domain, with remaining parts taken from reference TRBV14 and TRBJ1-4, reads EAGVTQFPSHSVIEKGQTVTLRCDPISGHDNLYWYRRVMGKEIKFLLHFVKESKQDESGMPNNRFLAERTGGTYSTLKVQPAELEDSGVYFCASSSDRSSGANEKLFFGSGTQLSVL.

J is TRBJ2-3 and V is TRBV29-1; D may be TRBD2 (7 bases). V was pared by 3 bases and J by 0 bases, with 34 bases between. The V gene's germline CDR1 is SQVTM and CDR2 ANQGSEA. The CDR3 sequence is 22 residues long. CDR3 sequence reads: CSVEYLHEVRGGRYLSTDTQYF. The CDR3 DNA reads TGCAGCGTTGAGTACCTCCACGAAGTAAGGGGGGGCCGCTACCTGAGCACAGATACGCAGTATTTT.

This rearrangement joins TRBV7-9 to TRBJ2-7; 10 nucleotides line up with TRBD1. Germline trimming cut 7 bases from V and 4 bases from J; bases unmatched to any gene: 7. Per the germline V gene, CDR1 is SEHNR and CDR2 is FQNEAQ (reference sequence). The CDR3 is 14 amino acids. CDR3 residues: CASTPGDRGYEQYF. The CDR3 bases are TGTGCCAGCACCCCCGGGGACAGGGGATACGAGCAGTACTTC.

The chain couples TRBV5-6 to TRBJ1-4; D is undetermined. This CDR3 spans 14 amino acids. The V and J ends lost 2 bases and 8 bases respectively, with 13 bases between them. Germline V gene lookup returns CDR1 SGHDT and CDR2 YYEEEE. The DNA of the CDR3 is TGTGCCAGCAGCTTAGTGCGGGGAAAGGAAAAACTGTTTTTT. Translation gives CASSLVRGKEKLFF.

This clonotype showed up just a few times. A much larger clone is a single base away; this may be a read error. The J gene is TRBJ2-1, the V gene TRBV10-2; 10 bases agree with TRBD2. The germline CDR1 and CDR2 sequences are WSHSY and SAAADI. The CDR3 is 14 residues long. V dropped 7 bases and J dropped 9; count of bases not matched to a gene: 9. In DNA form, the CDR3 reads TGCGCCAGCAAAACTAGCGGGGAGGCTGGTGAGCAGTTCTTC. Protein product: CASKTSGEAGEQFF.

Many counts were recorded for this clonotype. The chain uses TRBV2 and TRBJ2-2; 13 bases line up with TRBD2. Germline loops: CDR1 SNHLY, CDR2 FYNNEI. The V segment lost 2 bases and the J segment 4 bases; nucleotides outside the gene matches: 4. The CDR3 runs 17 residues. CDR3 residues: CASSETSGRVSTGELFF. As DNA, the CDR3 is TGTGCCAGCAGTGAAACTAGCGGGAGGGTATCCACCGGGGAGCTGTTTTTT.

There are a few counts of this clonotype. V usage is TRBV29-1 and J usage is TRBJ1-1, with D maybe TRBD1 (6 bases). This CDR3 contains 12 residues. V lost 7 bases, J lost 0 bases, and 9 bases lay in between. Germline V CDR1 and CDR2: SQVTM, ANQGSEA. CDR3 protein: CSARGLNTEAFF. The CDR3 region has the DNA TGCAGCGCCAGGGGCCTGAACACTGAAGCTTTCTTT.

The chain has TRBV24-1 and TRBJ2-2, with a tentative D call TRBD1 (5 bases). Trimming pared 7 bases from V and 2 bases from J, leaving 10 bases between. From germline, CDR1 is KGHDR and CDR2 SFDVKD. The CDR3 length is 14 residues. The DNA for the CDR3 is TGTGCCACCAGCCAGACAGCCAACACCGGGGAGCTGTTTTTT. Translated: CATSQTANTGELFF.

Comment on this clonotype: The conserved closing phenylalanine or tryptophan is absent in this CDR3, likely reflecting a read error. The CDR3 nucleotides are TGCAGTGCTAGAGAGGTGACAGGGGGACGTTCACCCCTCCACCTT. Translating gives CSAREVTGGRSPLHL. The chain employs TRBV20-1 and TRBJ1-6; 9 bases match TRBD1. The CDR3 spans 15 residues. Germline CDR1 reads DFQATT; CDR2 reads SNEGSKA (reference sequence). The trim removed 0 bases at V and 9 bases at J, leaving 6 bases unmatched.

This clonotype has only one observation. The gene calls are TRBV4-1 and TRBJ2-7; TRBD1 matches at 9 bases. This CDR3 has 15 residues. Per the germline V gene, CDR1 is MGHRA and CDR2 is YSYEKL. Trimming cost V 0 bases and J 7 bases; bases outside gene matches: 7. The CDR3 nucleotides read TGCGCCAGCAGCCAAGATGGGGACAGGGCCGAAGAGCAGTACTTC. This codes for CASSQDGDRAEEQYF.

This clonotype was detected ten times or more. The rearrangement links TRBV2 to TRBJ1-1; possibly TRBD1 for D (5 bases). Germline V gene lookup returns CDR1 SNHLY and CDR2 FYNNEI. V was pared by 6 bases and J by 8 bases, with 19 bases between. The CDR3 covers 14 residues. Here the CDR3 DNA reads TGTGCCAGCAGACAAACGCAGGGAGGGATGGAAGCTTTCTTT. Amino acid sequence: CASRQTQGGMEAFF.

J is TRBJ1-2 and V is TRBV24-1, with 7 bases fitting TRBD1. This CDR3 has 13 amino acids. CDR1 and CDR2 (germline): KGHDR, SFDVKD. The ends lost 6 bases at V and 8 bases at J; junction bases unmatched: 8. CDR3 in amino acids: CATSLGQSLGYTF. For the CDR3, the DNA is TGTGCCACCAGTTTGGGACAGTCCTTAGGCTACACCTTC.

This chain connects TRBV5-8 to TRBJ1-6; D might be TRBD1 (5 bases). The V gene lost 3 bases and the J gene lost 15 bases, with 10 bases spanning the gap. Germline V gene lookup returns CDR1 SGHTS and CDR2 YDEGEE. The CDR3 runs to 11 residues. The CDR3 sequence: CASSSTRGLHF. In DNA form, the CDR3 reads TGTGCCAGCAGCTCTACAAGGGGCCTCCACTTT.